This T cell receptor beta chain stems from a study of blood T cell repertoires in COVID-19. Only in-frame clones appear in the TCRdb table, and some are missing; sequencing was by immunoSEQ multiplex PCR. Found here are over 200,000 clones, nearly 90% of them singletons; the top ten hold around 3.7%. V was trimmed by 1 base and J by 1 base, leaving 6 bases between them. CDR1 is SGHNT and CDR2 is YYREEE in the germline V gene (reference sequence). The CDR3 has 14 amino acids. Sequencing input: PBMCs or T cells enriched from blood (not recorded which). This sequence joins TRBV5-4 and TRBJ1-3; maybe TRBD1 (5 bases). The receptor comes from a woman between 25 and 40 years old with acute COVID-19. CDR3 protein: CASSLQGSGNTIYF. Here the CDR3 DNA reads TGTGCCAGCAGCTTGCAGGGATCTGGAAACACCATATATTTT. The variable domain in full, with the rest retrieved from reference TRBV5-4 and TRBJ1-3, is ETGVTQSPTHLIKTRGQQVTLRCSSQSGHNTVSWYQQALGQGPQFIFQYYREEENGRGNFPPRFSGLQFPNYSSELNVNALELDDSALYLCASSLQGSGNTIYFGEGSWLTVV.